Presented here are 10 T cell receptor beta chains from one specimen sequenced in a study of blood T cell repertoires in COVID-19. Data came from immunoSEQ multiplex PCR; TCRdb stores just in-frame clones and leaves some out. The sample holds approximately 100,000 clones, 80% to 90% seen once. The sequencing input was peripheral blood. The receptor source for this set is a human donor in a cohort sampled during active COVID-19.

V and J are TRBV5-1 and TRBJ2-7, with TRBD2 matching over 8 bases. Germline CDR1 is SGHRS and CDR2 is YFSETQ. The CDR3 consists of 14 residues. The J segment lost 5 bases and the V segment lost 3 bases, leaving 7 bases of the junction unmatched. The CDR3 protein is CASSSDSGINEQYF. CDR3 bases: TGCGCCAGCAGCTCAGATAGCGGGATTAACGAGCAGTACTTC.

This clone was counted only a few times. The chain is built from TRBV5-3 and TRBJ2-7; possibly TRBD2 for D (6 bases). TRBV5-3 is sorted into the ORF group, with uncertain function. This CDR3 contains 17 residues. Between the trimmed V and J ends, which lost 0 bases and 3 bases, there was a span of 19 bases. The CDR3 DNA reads TGTGCCAGAAGCTTGGGTGGACTATCCTTAGGGTGCTACGAGCAGTACTTC. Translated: CARSLGGLSLGCYEQYF.

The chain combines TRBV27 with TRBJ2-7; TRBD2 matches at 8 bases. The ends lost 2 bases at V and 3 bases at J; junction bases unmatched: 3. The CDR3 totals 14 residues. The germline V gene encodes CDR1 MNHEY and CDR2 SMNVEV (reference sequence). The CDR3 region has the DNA TGTGCCAGCAGTTTAGTCGGGGGGGGCTACGAGCAGTACTTC. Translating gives CASSLVGGGYEQYF.

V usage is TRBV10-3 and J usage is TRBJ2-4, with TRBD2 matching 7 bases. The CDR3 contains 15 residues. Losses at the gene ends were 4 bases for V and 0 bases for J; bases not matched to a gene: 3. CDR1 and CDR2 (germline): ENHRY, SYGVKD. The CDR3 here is CAISASGTAKNIQYF. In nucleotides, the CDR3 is TGTGCCATCAGTGCTAGCGGCACAGCCAAAAACATTCAGTACTTC.

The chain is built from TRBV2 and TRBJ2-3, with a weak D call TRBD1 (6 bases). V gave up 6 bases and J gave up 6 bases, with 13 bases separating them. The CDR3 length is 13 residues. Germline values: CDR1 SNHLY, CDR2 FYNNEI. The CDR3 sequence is CASSRGPADTQYF. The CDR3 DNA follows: TGTGCCAGCAGCAGGGGCCCTGCGGATACGCAGTATTTT.

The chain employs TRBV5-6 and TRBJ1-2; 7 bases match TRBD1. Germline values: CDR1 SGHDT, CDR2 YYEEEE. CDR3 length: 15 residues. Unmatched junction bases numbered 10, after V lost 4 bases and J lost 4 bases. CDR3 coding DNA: TGTGCCAGCAGCACCGGACAGGCGGCCTTCTATGGCTACACCTTC. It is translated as CASSTGQAAFYGYTF. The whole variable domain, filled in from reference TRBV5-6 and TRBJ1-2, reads DAGVTQSPTHLIKTRGQQVTLRCSPKSGHDTVSWYQQALGQGPQFIFQYYEEEERQRGNFPDRFSGHQFPNYSSELNVNALLLGDSALYLCASSTGQAAFYGYTFGSGTRLTVV.

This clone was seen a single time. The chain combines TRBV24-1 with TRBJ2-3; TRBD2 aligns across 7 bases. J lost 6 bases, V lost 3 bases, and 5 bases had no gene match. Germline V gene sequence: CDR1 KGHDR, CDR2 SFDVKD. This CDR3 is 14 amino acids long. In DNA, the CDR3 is TGTGCCACCAGTGATCTGGGGACTACTGATACGCAGTATTTT. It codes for CATSDLGTTDTQYF.

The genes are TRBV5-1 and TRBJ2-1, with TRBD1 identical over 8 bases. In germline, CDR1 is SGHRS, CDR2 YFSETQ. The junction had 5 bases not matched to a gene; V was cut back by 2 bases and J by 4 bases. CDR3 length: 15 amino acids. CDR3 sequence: CASSLGTGEYNEQFF. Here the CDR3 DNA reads TGCGCCAGCAGCTTAGGGACAGGCGAATACAATGAGCAGTTCTTC.

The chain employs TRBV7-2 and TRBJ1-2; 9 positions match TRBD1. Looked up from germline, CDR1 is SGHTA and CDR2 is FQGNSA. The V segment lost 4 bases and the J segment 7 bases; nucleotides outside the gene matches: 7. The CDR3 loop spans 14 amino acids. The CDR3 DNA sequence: TGTGCCAGCAGCTCAATAGGGACAGGGTTTGGCTACACCTTC. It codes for CASSSIGTGFGYTF.

The CDR3 sequence is CASRDRGSFTDTQYF. CDR3 in DNA: TGTGCCAGCAGGGACAGGGGATCCTTCACAGATACGCAGTATTTT. The chain links TRBV6-5 to TRBJ2-3, with 9 bases matching TRBD1. CDR3 size: 15 residues. In germline, CDR1 is MNHEY, CDR2 SVGAGI. V trimming: 6 bases; J trimming: 2 bases; junction bases outside the gene matches: 6.